The 28 T cell receptor beta chains presented below share a single source sample, sequenced in a study of T-cell memory formation after mild COVID-19. TCRdb reprocessed the 5' RACE reads with MiXCR, giving one entry per CDR3 protein. Of under 300,000 distinct CDR3 sequences in the sample, roughly 8.2% were seen once. The material sequenced was PBMCs or a T cell subset sorted from them (not recorded which). The receptors were gathered from a man aged 18 to 30 who had mild COVID-19 (a few samples of this study predate the infection). Cell type and time point are not known.

This rearrangement joins TRBV30 to TRBJ1-6, with a weak D call TRBD1 (6 bases). The CDR3 length is 13 residues. V lost 3 bases and J 10 bases, leaving 13 bases between the germline ends. From germline, CDR1 is GTSNPN and CDR2 SVGIG (reference sequence). CDR3 coding DNA: TGTGCCTGGAGCCAGGGACAATTCTCACCCCTCCACTTT. This translates into CAWSQGQFSPLHF.

In this sample, this clonotype turned up a few times. The chain uses TRBV9 and TRBJ2-1; D tentatively reads TRBD1 or TRBD2 (6 bases each). The germline V gene has CDR1 SGDLS and CDR2 YYNGEE. The V end lost 3 bases, the J end lost 0 bases, and 10 bases lay between the germline ends. The CDR3 covers 15 residues. Here the CDR3 DNA reads TGTGCCAGCAGCGCCGAGGGGGGCTCCTACAATGAGCAGTTCTTC. Translation: CASSAEGGSYNEQFF.

This clonotype occurred many times. The V gene is TRBV5-1, the J gene TRBJ2-1; no reliable D call. The CDR3 sequence is 17 residues long. Trimming pared 4 bases from V and 0 bases from J, leaving 17 bases between. Germline loops: CDR1 SGHRS, CDR2 YFSETQ. CDR3 nucleotides: TGCGCCAGCAGCCCCCACGCGAATATTGGCTCCTACAATGAGCAGTTCTTC. Translated, it gives CASSPHANIGSYNEQFF.

CDR3 bases: TGTGCCAGCAGCTACCAACAGGGGGCGGGGGAGACCCAGTACTTC. This sequence encodes CASSYQQGAGETQYF. The chain joins TRBV7-2 to TRBJ2-5; 9 positions agree with TRBD1. The V gene's germline CDR1 is SGHTA and CDR2 FQGNSA. After removal of 4 bases from V and 5 bases from J, the junction contained 8 bases not matched to a gene. The CDR3 runs 15 residues.

At least ten counts were recorded for this clonotype. The gene calls are TRBV28 and TRBJ2-3; TRBD2 agrees at 8 bases. This CDR3 contains 17 residues. The V gene end was trimmed by 5 bases and the J gene end by 6 bases; junction bases not matched to a gene: 16. Germline loops: CDR1 MDHEN, CDR2 SYDVKM. The CDR3 region is CASSPTGGGPATDTQYF. DNA for the CDR3: TGTGCCAGCAGTCCCACGGGGGGGGGTCCCGCAACTGATACGCAGTATTTT.

This clonotype showed up just a few times. The V call is TRBV20-1, the J call TRBJ1-2, with a weak D call TRBD1 (6 bases). Germline CDR1 is DFQATT and CDR2 is SNEGSKA (reference sequence). The ends were cut back, 6 bases at V and 3 bases at J, with 20 bases in the middle. The CDR3 consists of 15 residues. CDR3 DNA sequence: TGCAGTGCCCCCTTCGGGGGCAGGGCTTACTATGGCTACACCTTC. Translation: CSAPFGGRAYYGYTF.

This clonotype was seen only a few times. This chain links TRBV9 with TRBJ2-2, with TRBD1 identical over 7 bases. V lost 4 bases, J lost 1 base, and 7 bases stayed unmatched. Germline CDR1 is SGDLS and CDR2 is YYNGEE. The CDR3 extends over 16 amino acids. The CDR3 DNA follows: TGTGCCAGCAGCTTCCGGGACAGAATGAACACCGGGGAGCTGTTTTTT. This translates into CASSFRDRMNTGELFF.

J is TRBJ2-3 and V is TRBV5-5; possible D gene TRBD1, 5 bases. V was cut by 8 bases and J by 3 bases, with 10 bases left in between. From germline, CDR1 is SGHKS and CDR2 YYEKEE (reference sequence). The CDR3 runs 12 residues. For the CDR3, the DNA is TGTGCCAGTGACAGTTTTACAGATACGCAGTATTTT. This gives the protein CASDSFTDTQYF.

This chain uses TRBV7-9 with TRBJ1-4; TRBD1 aligns across 7 bases. V shed 6 bases, J shed 8 bases, and the junction held 9 bases outside the gene matches. Per the germline V gene, CDR1 is SEHNR and CDR2 is FQNEAQ (reference sequence). The CDR3 spans 14 residues. As DNA, the CDR3 is TGTGCCAGCAGGAGGGACAGTTTTGGCGAAAAACTGTTTTTT. This encodes CASRRDSFGEKLFF. The complete variable domain, with remaining parts taken from reference TRBV7-9 and TRBJ1-4, reads DTGVSQNPRHKITKRGQNVTFRCDPISEHNRLYWYRQTLGQGPEFLTYFQNEAQLEKSRLLSDRFSAERPKGSFSTLEIQRTEQGDSAMYLCASRRDSFGEKLFFGSGTQLSVL.

In its sample, this clonotype was seen a few times. V is TRBV27 and J is TRBJ1-5, with a weak D call TRBD1 (5 bases). The V gene lost 5 bases and the J gene lost 7 bases, with 18 bases spanning the gap. The CDR3 is 15 amino acids. CDR1 and CDR2 from the germline V gene are MNHEY and SMNVEV (reference sequence). The CDR3: CASSPIGTAGQPQHF. CDR3 nucleotide sequence: TGTGCCAGCAGTCCTATCGGGACTGCAGGACAGCCCCAGCATTTT.

This chain uses TRBV20-1 with TRBJ2-1, with 7 bases matching TRBD2. Germline V gives CDR1 DFQATT, CDR2 SNEGSKA (reference sequence). The CDR3 consists of 16 residues. Trimming at V came to 1 base and at J to 4 bases, leaving 10 bases not matched to a gene. CDR3 nucleotides: TGCAGTGCTAGAGGGAGAGGTCTGCGGGGGTACAATGAGCAGTTCTTC. This translates into CSARGRGLRGYNEQFF.

The chain links TRBV18 to TRBJ2-5, with unresolved D. This CDR3 contains 14 residues. V lost 0 bases and J 4 bases, leaving 9 bases between the germline ends. Germline V gene sequence: CDR1 KGHSH, CDR2 LQKENI. The CDR3 reads CASSPPSQRETQYF. CDR3 DNA sequence: TGTGCCAGCTCACCACCTTCACAGAGAGAGACCCAGTACTTC.

This rearrangement joins TRBV5-8 to TRBJ2-1, with 10 bases that match TRBD2. CDR3 length: 15 residues. V lost 3 bases to trimming and J lost 3 bases; unmatched junction nucleotides: 3. The germline CDR1 and CDR2 sequences are SGHTS and YDEGEE. The CDR3: CASSWKRGGYNEQFF. In nucleotides, the CDR3 is TGTGCCAGCAGCTGGAAGCGGGGGGGCTACAATGAGCAGTTCTTC.

This clonotype has only a few counts. The chain carries TRBV28 and TRBJ2-5; D unresolved. Per germline, CDR1 MDHEN and CDR2 SYDVKM. The CDR3 loop spans 10 amino acids. The V gene lost 7 bases and the J gene lost 3 bases, with 3 bases spanning the gap. For the CDR3, the DNA is TGTGCCAGCATGGAAGAGACCCAGTACTTC. This translates into CASMEETQYF.

The chain joins TRBV11-2 to TRBJ2-3; D uncertain. Trimming pared 3 bases from V and 4 bases from J, leaving 8 bases between. This CDR3 spans 13 amino acids. Germline loops: CDR1 SGHAT, CDR2 FQNNGV. The CDR3 sequence: CASSLGLPDTQYF. In DNA, the CDR3 is TGTGCCAGCAGCTTGGGTTTGCCAGATACGCAGTATTTT.

The chain is built from TRBV9 and TRBJ2-2, with 8 positions matching TRBD2. The CDR3 totals 17 residues. The germline V gene encodes CDR1 SGDLS and CDR2 YYNGEE. V was clipped by 4 bases and J by 1 base; unmatched bases: 9. The CDR3 DNA reads TGTGCCAGCAGCCCCCTCCCCGGGGGGGAGAACACCGGGGAGCTGTTTTTT. This translates into CASSPLPGGENTGELFF. The full variable domain, completed using reference TRBV9 and TRBJ2-2, is DSGVTQTPKHLITATGQRVTLRCSPRSGDLSVYWYQQSLDQGLQFLIQYYNGEERAKGNILERFSAQQFPDLHSELNLSSLELGDSALYFCASSPLPGGENTGELFFGEGSRLTVL.

This clonotype was counted only a few times. The J gene is TRBJ2-3, the V gene TRBV3-1; 11 bases map to TRBD2. The CDR3 runs 18 residues. Trimming removed 0 bases from V and 1 base from J; junction bases left unmatched: 6. The germline CDR1 and CDR2 sequences are LGHDT and YNNKEL (reference sequence). CDR3 DNA sequence: TGTGCCAGCAGCCAAGAAGGTAGCGGGGGGGCTGGCACAGATACGCAGTATTTT. It is translated as CASSQEGSGGAGTDTQYF.

There are many counts of this clonotype. This chain uses TRBV24-1 with TRBJ2-1, with D possibly matching TRBD1 (6 bases). Germline CDR1 KGHDR, CDR2 SFDVKD. This CDR3 contains 14 residues. V lost 6 bases to trimming and J lost 5 bases, with 13 bases between them. CDR3 DNA: TGTGCCACCAGTTTAGACAGGATGGACAATGAGCAGTTCTTC. Translated, it gives CATSLDRMDNEQFF.

This clonotype was seen more than once but under ten times. The chain recombines TRBV4-1 with TRBJ2-7; weak D call: TRBD2 (6 bases). This CDR3 is built from 15 residues. The germline gives CDR1 MGHRA, CDR2 YSYEKL. Deletions cut 0 bases from V and 3 bases from J, with 12 bases between. In nucleotides, the CDR3 is TGCGCCAGCAGCCAAGAGACGGGAGAACTCTACGAGCAGTACGTC. Amino acid sequence: CASSQETGELYEQYV.

This clonotype was picked up a small number of times. The V gene is TRBV28, the J gene TRBJ2-5; a possible D gene is TRBD2 (6 bases). Germline V CDR1 and CDR2: MDHEN, SYDVKM. This CDR3 is built from 14 residues. The ends were cut back, 0 bases at V and 2 bases at J, with 7 bases in the middle. CDR3 sequence: CASSLWTRQETQYF. The CDR3 coding sequence is TGTGCCAGCAGTTTATGGACTAGACAAGAGACCCAGTACTTC. Using reference TRBV28 and TRBJ2-5 for the parts outside the CDR3, the full variable domain is DVKVTQSSRYLVKRTGEKVFLECVQDMDHENMFWYRQDPGLGLRLIYFSYDVKMKEKGDIPEGYSVSREKKERFSLILESASTNQTSMYLCASSLWTRQETQYFGPGTRLLVL.

This clonotype showed up many times. The V gene is TRBV5-1, the J gene TRBJ2-2; D gene ambiguous. The V end lost 4 bases, the J end lost 1 base, and 11 bases lay between the germline ends. Germline CDR1 SGHRS, CDR2 YFSETQ. The CDR3 has 15 residues. The CDR3 DNA sequence: TGCGCCAGCAGCCGGACGGCGGAGAACACCGGGGAGCTGTTTTTT. This gives the protein CASSRTAENTGELFF.

This clonotype has a handful of counts. The J gene is TRBJ2-2, the V gene TRBV19; D call uncertain. The CDR3 has 14 residues. Trimming cost V 6 bases and J 6 bases, with 14 bases left between them. CDR1 and CDR2 (germline): LNHDA, SQIVND (reference sequence). This chain's CDR3 is CASRIGDGAGELFF. In DNA, the CDR3 is TGTGCCAGTAGGATCGGAGATGGGGCCGGGGAGCTGTTTTTT.

This clonotype was seen only a few times. The V and J genes are TRBV10-3 and TRBJ1-1, with D hard to call. CDR3 size: 12 residues. Looked up from germline, CDR1 is ENHRY and CDR2 is SYGVKD. V was clipped by 7 bases and J by 5 bases, with 11 bases between them. Here the CDR3 reads CAITGSGTEAFF. The CDR3 region has the DNA TGTGCCATCACGGGGTCTGGGACTGAAGCTTTCTTT.

The genes are TRBV6-2 or TRBV6-3 and TRBJ2-7; the D gene is possibly TRBD1 (5 bases). Per germline, CDR1 MNHEY and CDR2 SVGEGT. Trimming took off 4 bases at V and 5 bases at J, with 12 bases between the two ends. This CDR3 spans 13 amino acids. The DNA for the CDR3 is TGTGCCAGCAGTTCAGGCCAGGGCCACGAGCAGTACGTC. This translates into CASSSGQGHEQYV.

The J gene is TRBJ2-7, the V gene TRBV7-9, with a tentative D call TRBD2 (6 bases). This CDR3 comprises 15 residues. V was shortened by 5 bases and J by 2 bases, with 16 bases between the two germline ends. Looked up from germline, CDR1 is SEHNR and CDR2 is FQNEAQ (reference sequence). The CDR3 sequence is CASSPEAGVTYEQYV. CDR3 DNA sequence: TGTGCCAGCAGCCCAGAAGCGGGCGTGACCTACGAGCAGTACGTC.

The chain has TRBV5-1 and TRBJ2-1, with TRBD2 identical over 11 bases. This CDR3 is 15 amino acids long. CDR1 is SGHRS and CDR2 is YFSETQ in the germline V gene. The V and J ends lost 4 bases and 2 bases, in that order; junction bases with no gene match: 2. CDR3 nucleotides: TGCGCCAGCAGCCGACTAGCGGGGACCTACAATGAGCAGTTCTTC. Translated, it gives CASSRLAGTYNEQFF. Filled out from reference TRBV5-1 and TRBJ2-1, the complete variable domain reads KAGVTQTPRYLIKTRGQQVTLSCSPISGHRSVSWYQQTPGQGLQFLFEYFSETQRNKGNFPGRFSGRQFSNSRSEMNVSTLELGDSALYLCASSRLAGTYNEQFFGPGTRLTVL.

This clonotype occurred a few times. The chain uses TRBV12-3 or TRBV12-4 and TRBJ1-4; D not resolved. CDR3 size: 12 residues. The V end was cut by 6 bases, the J end by 7 bases, with 9 bases between. The CDR3 nucleotides read TGTGCCAGCAGGCGCGCGGGTGAAAAACTGTTTTTT. Translating gives CASRRAGEKLFF.

This chain connects TRBV7-9 to TRBJ1-2; TRBD1 matches at 8 bases. Germline V gene sequence: CDR1 SEHNR, CDR2 FQNEAQ (reference sequence). Germline trimming cut 5 bases from V and 9 bases from J; bases unmatched to any gene: 8. This CDR3 has 13 residues. The CDR3 DNA reads as TGTGCCAGCAGCAATAGGACAGGGATGAGCTACACCTTC. It codes for CASSNRTGMSYTF.